These 27 T cell receptor delta chains originate from one sample sequenced in a study of gamma-delta T cells after stem cell transplantation. TCRdb reapplied CATT to the RT-PCR reads. The sample records about 2,900 delta-chain clones, around 30% being singletons. The source material was gamma-delta T cells. Receptors were obtained from a human donor. It is not recorded whose cells these are; they may come from a transplant donor.

This clone has just a few counts. A far larger clone is only one base removed, so a read error is likely. V gene TRDV2 combines with J gene TRDJ1, with TRDD3 as a possible D gene (5 bases). The CDR3 covers 19 residues. With 3 bases removed from V and 0 bases from J, the gap between germline ends came to 25 bases. Germline lookup yields CDR1 GEAIGNYY and CDR2 EKD. CDR3 sequence reads: CACDSIQSWLRDDTDKLIF. The CDR3, as DNA: TGTGCCTGTGACTCTATACAATCCTGGCTGAGGGATGACACCGATAAACTCATCTTT.

The rearrangement uses TRDV2 and TRDJ1, with 13 positions matching TRDD3. CDR1 GEAIGNYY and CDR2 EKD come from the germline V gene. Trimming removed 9 bases from V and 3 bases from J; junction bases left unmatched: 9. This CDR3 contains 15 residues. CDR3 sequence: CAGLILGDTSDKLIF. In DNA form, the CDR3 reads TGTGCCGGATTAATACTGGGGGATACGTCCGATAAACTCATCTTT.

Within the sample, this clone is medium-sized. The CDR3: CACDTLGDTTEGADKLIF. In DNA form, the CDR3 reads TGTGCCTGTGACACACTGGGGGATACAACGGAGGGGGCCGATAAACTCATCTTT. The chain uses TRDV2 and TRDJ1; 12 bases agree with TRDD3. V trimming: 1 base; J trimming: 3 bases; junction bases outside the gene matches: 11. From germline, CDR1 is GEAIGNYY and CDR2 EKD. The CDR3 runs to 18 residues.

This chain connects TRDV2 to TRDJ1; 12 bases match TRDD3. Germline CDR1 reads GEAIGNYY; CDR2 reads EKD. The ends lost 3 bases at V and 0 bases at J; junction bases unmatched: 13. The CDR3 loop spans 19 amino acids. For the CDR3, the DNA is TGTGCCTGTGACCCAATTCCTACTGGGGGATACAAGTACACCGATAAACTCATCTTT. This encodes CACDPIPTGGYKYTDKLIF.

In its sample, this clone ranks as medium-sized. V is TRDV2 and J is TRDJ3, with 11 bases that match TRDD3. With 1 base clipped from V and 0 bases from J, the junction kept 7 bases outside the gene matches. CDR3 size: 20 residues. Per germline, CDR1 GEAIGNYY and CDR2 EKD. The CDR3 loop is CACDTLLGDRSSWDTRQMFF. In nucleotides, the CDR3 is TGTGCCTGTGACACATTACTGGGGGATAGGAGCTCCTGGGACACCCGACAGATGTTTTTC.

About this clone: A read error likely explains why the TCRdb protein, taken from a much larger clone, differs from this DNA's translation at residue 6; the protein shown is translated from the DNA. The chain recombines TRDV2 with TRDJ1; TRDD3 might be the D (6 bases). Deletions cut 1 base from V and 1 base from J, with 18 bases between. Germline V CDR1 and CDR2: GEAIGNYY, EKD. The CDR3 is 17 amino acids. CDR3 in DNA: TGTGCCTGTGACACACCGGGGGAGAATCTGAGCACCGATAAACTCATCTTT. Translation gives CACDTPGENLSTDKLIF.

A word on this clone: A read error may explain this, as a much larger clone is one base away. The genes are TRDV2 and TRDJ1; 8 bases map to TRDD3. The CDR3 runs 17 residues. Germline CDR1 GEAIGNYY, CDR2 EKD. J was trimmed by 1 base and V by 0 bases; bases with no gene match: 9. CDR3 residues: CACDTITGGQRTDKLIF. The CDR3 DNA reads TGTGCCTGTGACACCATTACTGGGGGCCAGCGCACCGATAAACTCATCTTT.

This clone was detected only a few times. The chain has TRDV3 and TRDJ1; 12 bases match TRDD3. V lost 0 bases to trimming and J lost 0 bases; unmatched junction nucleotides: 26. The CDR3 contains 23 residues. Germline CDR1 and CDR2: TVYSNPD and GDNSRS (reference sequence). As DNA, the CDR3 is TGTGCCTTTAGTAGTCGACGAACCCTACACTGGGGGATACCCACCCCTAACACCGATAAACTCATCTTT. Translated: CAFSSRRTLHWGIPTPNTDKLIF.

This clone was counted only a few times. The rearrangement uses TRDV2 and TRDJ3; D possibly corresponds to TRDD3 (6 bases). The CDR3 loop spans 20 amino acids. CDR1 and CDR2 (germline): GEAIGNYY, EKD. V lost 2 bases and J lost 0, with 19 bases in between. CDR3: CACDSSGDALLSWDTRQMFF. Written as DNA, the CDR3 is TGTGCCTGTGACAGTAGCGGGGATGCCCTCCTCTCCTGGGACACCCGACAGATGTTTTTC.

Points on this clone: This is likely an artifact of a read error, given a far larger clone one base away. Different DNA sequences within this sample yield the same CDR3. V usage is TRDV2 and J usage is TRDJ1; 10 bases agree with TRDD3. V dropped 3 bases and J dropped 0; count of bases not matched to a gene: 18. This CDR3 comprises 20 residues. Germline CDR1 is GEAIGNYY and CDR2 is EKD. The CDR3: CACDHVLGDPPTPYTDKLIF. The CDR3 region has the DNA TGTGCCTGTGACCACGTACTGGGGGATCCGCCGACCCCATACACCGATAAACTCATCTTT.

By share, this clone ranks as medium-sized. The rearrangement uses TRDV1 and TRDJ1, with TRDD2 matching over 7 bases. CDR1 and CDR2 from the germline V gene are TSWWSYY and QGS. The CDR3 totals 21 residues. The J segment lost 2 bases and the V segment lost 1 base, leaving 22 bases of the junction unmatched. As DNA, the CDR3 is TGTGCTCTTGGGGAACCCCGGCCTTCCTCCGATTCGGTAGTAGGGACCGATAAACTCATCTTT. Its translation: CALGEPRPSSDSVVGTDKLIF.

This clone was picked up one time. A far larger clone is off by one base, so a read error is likely. The chain uses TRDV3 and TRDJ1, with D unresolved. Germline CDR1 reads TVYSNPD; CDR2 reads GDNSRS (reference sequence). The CDR3 extends over 14 amino acids. Trimming shortened V by 3 bases and J by 4 bases, and 18 bases separated the two germline ends. The CDR3 is CAFLNGNKDDKLIF. The CDR3 DNA reads as TGTGCCTTCCTAAACGGGAATAAGGACGATAAACTCATCTTT.

This clone was counted only a few times. The chain joins TRDV1 to TRDJ3; 9 nucleotides match TRDD3. This CDR3 is 24 amino acids long. Germline trimming cut 3 bases from V and 0 bases from J; bases unmatched to any gene: 21. Germline CDR1 is TSWWSYY and CDR2 is QGS. This CDR3 reads CALGDARTSPTGGVSSWDTRQMFF. CDR3 nucleotide sequence: TGTGCTCTTGGGGACGCCCGAACTTCTCCCACTGGGGGAGTTAGCTCCTGGGACACCCGACAGATGTTTTTC.

V and J are TRDV2 and TRDJ1, with 12 bases aligning to TRDD3. Germline V gene sequence: CDR1 GEAIGNYY, CDR2 EKD. The CDR3 covers 17 residues. Trimming took 3 bases from V and 5 from J; bases not matched to a gene: 12. In DNA, the CDR3 is TGTGCCTGTGACGTGGTAGGTCCTGGGGGATACGGGGATAAACTCATCTTT. Its protein product is CACDVVGPGGYGDKLIF.

This clone is classed as medium-sized. The gene calls are TRDV2 and TRDJ1, with 7 bases aligning to TRDD3. Germline lookup yields CDR1 GEAIGNYY and CDR2 EKD. Losses at the gene ends were 3 bases for V and 0 bases for J; bases not matched to a gene: 6. This CDR3 comprises 15 residues. The CDR3 DNA is TGTGCCTGTGACTTCCTGGGGGCCCACACCGATAAACTCATCTTT. This translates into CACDFLGAHTDKLIF.

By sample share, this clone is medium-sized. Other nucleotide sequences in the sample specify the same CDR3. The rearrangement uses TRDV2 and TRDJ1, with 8 nucleotides matching TRDD3. Germline CDR1 and CDR2: GEAIGNYY and EKD. V lost 0 bases to trimming and J lost 2 bases; unmatched junction nucleotides: 4. This CDR3 has 15 amino acids. CDR3 sequence (DNA): TGTGCCTGTGACACCGTAGGGGGATATACCGATAAACTCATCTTT. It specifies CACDTVGGYTDKLIF.

This clone showed up just a few times. This chain connects TRDV2 to TRDJ1; D possibly corresponds to TRDD3 (6 bases). Germline CDR1 is GEAIGNYY and CDR2 is EKD. The length of the CDR3 is 17 residues. Between the trimmed V and J ends, which lost 2 bases and 2 bases, there was a span of 20 bases. The CDR3: CACDIKTPWGLTDKLIF. The CDR3 nucleotides read TGTGCCTGTGACATAAAAACCCCTTGGGGGCTGACCGATAAACTCATCTTT.

The J gene is TRDJ1, the V gene TRDV1; D possibly corresponds to TRDD3 (8 bases). Germline CDR1 TSWWSYY, CDR2 QGS. This CDR3 comprises 21 residues. V lost 4 bases and J lost 0, with 30 bases in between. The CDR3 region is CALGAAFLLPWGRDYTDKLIF. In nucleotides, the CDR3 is TGTGCTCTTGGGGCAGCATTCCTACTCCCCTGGGGGAGAGATTACACCGATAAACTCATCTTT.

This clone was counted a few times. The chain uses TRDV2 and TRDJ1; 7 bases agree with TRDD3. Germline CDR1 and CDR2: GEAIGNYY and EKD. This CDR3 spans 17 amino acids. V trimming: 3 bases; J trimming: 0 bases; junction bases outside the gene matches: 12. As DNA, the CDR3 is TGTGCCTGTGACTCCTGGGGGGCCTCACCGTACACCGATAAACTCATCTTT. This sequence encodes CACDSWGASPYTDKLIF.

This clone is medium-sized (0.01 to 0.1%) within its sample. V and J are TRDV2 and TRDJ1; TRDD3 matches at 12 bases. CDR1 and CDR2 from the germline V gene are GEAIGNYY and EKD. The CDR3 length is 18 residues. Unmatched junction bases numbered 8, after V lost 1 base and J lost 0 bases. The CDR3 loop reads CACDTSWGIRTYTDKLIF. In nucleotides, the CDR3 is TGTGCCTGTGACACGAGCTGGGGGATACGAACGTACACCGATAAACTCATCTTT.

This clone was counted a few times. The rearrangement uses TRDV1 and TRDJ1; TRDD3 agrees at 11 bases. The J segment lost 1 base and the V segment lost 2 bases, leaving 33 bases of the junction unmatched. This CDR3 has 26 amino acids. Germline assignment: CDR1 TSWWSYY and CDR2 QGS. The CDR3 spells CALGEGSRKGVVLGDKMGRGTDKLIF. The CDR3 DNA reads as TGTGCTCTTGGGGAAGGATCGAGGAAGGGAGTTGTACTGGGGGATAAAATGGGTAGAGGCACCGATAAACTCATCTTT.

Note on this clone: A read error is likely here: a far larger clone is one base away. This chain joins TRDV1 and TRDJ1, with 9 bases fitting TRDD3. V lost 3 bases to trimming and J lost 0 bases; unmatched junction nucleotides: 29. CDR3 length equals 24 residues. Germline loops: CDR1 TSWWSYY, CDR2 QGS. CDR3 in DNA: TGTGCTCTTGGGGACTTTCCTACGAACATGCCTATACTGGGGGAGATCAGGTACACCGATAAACTCATCTTT. It yields the protein CALGDFPTNMPILGEIRYTDKLIF.

The rearrangement joins TRDV1 to TRDJ1, with a weak D call TRDD2 (9 bases). Between the trimmed V and J ends, which lost 5 bases and 2 bases, there was a span of 36 bases. The germline V gene encodes CDR1 TSWWSYY and CDR2 QGS. CDR3 length: 22 amino acids. The CDR3 protein is CALGLRALPTFRGISGTDKLIF. The DNA of the CDR3 is TGTGCTCTTGGGCTAAGGGCCCTTCCTACTTTCAGGGGGATAAGTGGGACCGATAAACTCATCTTT.

As for this clone: With a far larger clone one base away, a read error is the likely cause. This sample also contains other DNA sequences that code for the same CDR3. This rearrangement joins TRDV2 to TRDJ1, with D maybe TRDD3 (5 bases). In germline, CDR1 is GEAIGNYY, CDR2 EKD. The CDR3 is 15 residues long. Written as DNA, the CDR3 is TGCGCCTGTGACAGGCTGGGCCCTCAGGCCGATAAACTCATCTTT. Its translation is CACDRLGPQADKLIF.

This clone is large by share. The rearrangement uses TRDV2 and TRDJ1; TRDD3 matches at 13 bases. V shed 3 bases and J 11 bases; nucleotides not matched to a gene: 11. Germline CDR1 is GEAIGNYY and CDR2 is EKD. The CDR3 spans 15 residues. CDR3 sequence (DNA): TGTGCCTGTGACTCGGTACTGGGGGATACGCGTAAGCTCATCTTT. Its translation: CACDSVLGDTRKLIF.

This clone was seen a single time. A far larger clone differs by one base, so this is likely a read error. This sample includes further DNA sequences coding for the same CDR3. The J gene is TRDJ1, the V gene TRDV2; D is uncertain. V was pared by 3 bases and J by 2 bases, with 9 bases between. CDR1 GEAIGNYY and CDR2 EKD come from the germline V gene. There are 13 residues in the CDR3. The CDR3 sequence is CACDGLRTDKLIF. The CDR3 coding sequence is TGTGCCTGTGACGGACTACGGACCGATAAACTCATCTTT.

As for this clone: The protein in TCRdb stems from a much larger clone and differs at residue 4 from this DNA's translation, likely a read error; here the protein is translated from the DNA. This chain uses TRDV3 with TRDJ1; no firm D call. Trimming removed 5 bases from V and 1 base from J, with 23 bases in between. This CDR3 has 16 residues. Germline V gene data show CDR1 as TVYSNPD and CDR2 as GDNSRS (reference sequence). CDR3 protein: CALVTYGSGFTDKLIF. CDR3 in DNA: TGTGCCCTCGTAACGTATGGATCAGGATTCACCGATAAACTCATCTTT.